These 25 T cell receptor beta chains originate from one sample sequenced in a study of T-cell memory formation after mild COVID-19. TCRdb reprocessed the 5' RACE reads with MiXCR, giving one entry per CDR3 protein. Here the sample spans about 320,000 distinct CDR3 sequences, around an eighth being singletons. Specimen: PBMCs or a T cell subset sorted from them (not recorded which). These TCRs come from a man aged 18-30 years who had mild COVID-19 (a few samples of this study predate the infection). Cell type and time point are not known.

This rearrangement joins TRBV27 to TRBJ2-3; D is tentatively TRBD1 or TRBD2 (6 bases each). Between the trimmed V and J ends, which lost 4 bases and 2 bases, there was a span of 13 bases. The CDR3 length is 15 residues. The germline V gene encodes CDR1 MNHEY and CDR2 SMNVEV (reference sequence). The CDR3 coding sequence is TGTGCCAGCAGTTCGTCGGGGGACAACACAGATACGCAGTATTTT. Its protein is CASSSSGDNTDTQYF.

This clonotype was found a few times. The chain has TRBV7-9 and TRBJ2-7, with D maybe TRBD1 (5 bases). V lost 0 bases and J lost 5, with 17 bases in between. This CDR3 region has 16 residues. Germline values: CDR1 SEHNR, CDR2 FQNEAQ (reference sequence). CDR3 coding DNA: TGTGCCAGCAGCTTAGCGGTTGTCAGGGTTCATGACGAGCAGTACTTC. It translates to CASSLAVVRVHDEQYF.

The chain has TRBV14 and TRBJ2-7; a possible D gene is TRBD2 (5 bases). Trimming stripped 0 bases from V and 7 bases from J, with 13 bases between. The CDR3 loop spans 14 amino acids. The germline gives CDR1 SGHDN, CDR2 FVKESK. DNA of the CDR3: TGTGCCAGCAGCCAAGACGGCGGGTTATTTGAGCAGTACGTC. Translated: CASSQDGGLFEQYV.

This clonotype was counted between two and nine times. The chain couples TRBV4-1 to TRBJ1-3; D ambiguous. The CDR3 extends over 15 amino acids. Trimming shortened V by 1 base and J by 4 bases, and 11 bases separated the two germline ends. CDR1 is MGHRA and CDR2 is YSYEKL in the germline V gene. DNA for the CDR3: TGCGCCAGCAGCCAAGGTGCCTGGAGGGGAAACACCATATATTTT. Encoded protein: CASSQGAWRGNTIYF.

This clonotype showed up just a few times. The chain has TRBV4-2 and TRBJ2-7, with TRBD2 matching 10 bases. V gave up 0 bases and J gave up 2 bases; unmatched junction bases: 1. The germline V gene has CDR1 LGHNA and CDR2 YNFKEQ. The CDR3 covers 15 residues. CDR3 nucleotide sequence: TGTGCCAGCAGCCAAGATCTAGCGGGAGCCTACGAGCAGTACTTC. Its translation: CASSQDLAGAYEQYF.

The V call is TRBV19, the J call TRBJ1-1; TRBD1 is a possible D gene (6 bases). V lost 6 bases, J lost 6 bases, and 17 bases lay in between. Germline assignment: CDR1 LNHDA and CDR2 SQIVND (reference sequence). This CDR3 is built from 14 residues. This CDR3 reads CASSPQDRASEAFF. CDR3 bases: TGTGCCAGTAGCCCCCAGGACAGAGCATCTGAAGCTTTCTTT.

This clonotype appeared many times. The genes are TRBV7-2 and TRBJ1-2; 7 nucleotides align to TRBD1. This CDR3 region has 14 residues. Germline V gene lookup returns CDR1 SGHTA and CDR2 FQGNSA. J lost 4 bases, V lost 5 bases, and 7 bases had no gene match. The CDR3 is CASSPIRDSYGYTF. Here the CDR3 DNA reads TGTGCCAGCAGCCCGATCCGGGACAGCTATGGCTACACCTTC.

This clonotype has a handful of counts. This chain joins TRBV7-2 and TRBJ2-1; 8 bases align to TRBD2. Germline values: CDR1 SGHTA, CDR2 FQGNSA. CDR3 length equals 15 residues. Trimming took 7 bases from V and 3 from J; bases not matched to a gene: 8. CDR3 DNA sequence: TGTGCCAGCATCCCCCGGGGGGGGTTCTACAATGAGCAGTTCTTC. It encodes CASIPRGGFYNEQFF.

V usage is TRBV7-2 and J usage is TRBJ2-3; D possibly corresponds to TRBD1 (5 bases). This CDR3 spans 12 amino acids. Looked up from germline, CDR1 is SGHTA and CDR2 is FQGNSA. The germline V and J ends were trimmed by 5 bases and 7 bases, with 10 bases remaining between them. The CDR3 DNA reads as TGTGCCAGCAGCCCAGGGTCATATACGCAGTATTTT. Protein: CASSPGSYTQYF.

The sample holds a few counts of this clonotype. The CDR3 DNA follows: TGTGCCAGCAGCCCCATAGCGGGGAGGACCGGGGAGCTGTTTTTT. Residues: CASSPIAGRTGELFF. The rearrangement joins TRBV11-2 to TRBJ2-2; 8 bases align to TRBD2. CDR3 length: 15 residues. Germline V gives CDR1 SGHAT, CDR2 FQNNGV. V lost 5 bases and J lost 5; bases outside the gene matches: 7.

This clonotype was seen a few times. This chain uses TRBV7-7 with TRBJ2-3, with TRBD1 matching 9 bases. The germline CDR1 and CDR2 sequences are SSHAT and FNYEAQ (reference sequence). The CDR3 extends over 16 amino acids. V was pared by 5 bases and J by 3 bases, with 9 bases of the junction left unmatched. The CDR3 sequence: CASSMDRGLGTDTQYF. In nucleotides, the CDR3 is TGTGCCAGCAGCATGGACAGGGGCCTTGGGACAGATACGCAGTATTTT.

V is TRBV24-1 and J is TRBJ2-3; no clear D gene. Trimming took off 7 bases at V and 0 bases at J, with 7 bases between the two ends. The CDR3 has 13 residues. Germline CDR1 reads KGHDR; CDR2 reads SFDVKD. The CDR3, as DNA: TGTGCCACCAGGGCAACAAGCACAGATACGCAGTATTTT. Amino acid sequence: CATRATSTDTQYF.

This clonotype has just a few counts. The rearrangement uses TRBV5-1 and TRBJ2-3; D is uncertain. The CDR3 extends over 16 amino acids. Trimming removed 2 bases at V and 2 bases at J, with 15 bases between. The V gene's germline CDR1 is SGHRS and CDR2 YFSETQ. Here the CDR3 DNA reads TGCGCCAGCAGCTTAGAAGGCCCACCAAACACAGATACGCAGTATTTT. Amino acid sequence: CASSLEGPPNTDTQYF.

The chain is built from TRBV6-1 and TRBJ2-5; weak D call: TRBD2 (6 bases). The V gene's germline CDR1 is MNHNS and CDR2 SASEGT. CDR3 size: 13 residues. The V end was cut by 11 bases, the J end by 5 bases, with 18 bases between. The CDR3 reads CAVQVVGGETQYF. CDR3 DNA sequence: TGTGCCGTTCAGGTGGTTGGAGGGGAGACCCAGTACTTC.

The chain couples TRBV6-6 to TRBJ2-5; TRBD1 agrees at 7 bases. Germline V gene data show CDR1 as MNHNY and CDR2 as SVGAGI (reference sequence). The CDR3 extends over 14 amino acids. V gave up 2 bases and J gave up 2 bases; unmatched junction bases: 2. The CDR3 DNA is TGTGCCAGCAGTTACGTCAGGGGGCAAGAGACCCAGTACTTC. This encodes CASSYVRGQETQYF.

This clonotype was seen a handful of times. This sequence joins TRBV9 and TRBJ2-5, with 7 bases that match TRBD1. The CDR3 consists of 17 residues. Trimming took 6 bases from V and 3 from J; bases not matched to a gene: 17. In germline, CDR1 is SGDLS, CDR2 YYNGEE. The chain's CDR3 is CASTRRRGLLRKETQYF. DNA for the CDR3: TGTGCCAGCACCCGTAGAAGGGGGCTATTGAGAAAAGAGACCCAGTACTTC.

J is TRBJ1-2 and V is TRBV15, with no clear D. Per the germline V gene, CDR1 is LNHNV and CDR2 is YYDKDF (reference sequence). Trimming removed 1 base at V and 7 bases at J, with 10 bases between. This CDR3 has 13 amino acids. Written as DNA, the CDR3 is TGTGCCACCAGCAGAGGTGACATGGGTGGCTACACCTTC. Encoded protein: CATSRGDMGGYTF.

This clonotype was detected ten times or more. The rearrangement links TRBV29-1 to TRBJ2-2, with a weak D call TRBD1 (7 bases). The V end was cut by 0 bases, the J end by 4 bases, with 24 bases between. Per the germline V gene, CDR1 is SQVTM and CDR2 is ANQGSEA. The CDR3 runs 19 residues. Here the CDR3 reads CSVEDPFNGGTVSTGELFF. The CDR3 coding sequence is TGCAGCGTTGAAGATCCATTTAACGGAGGGACAGTAAGCACCGGGGAGCTGTTTTTT.

The chain carries TRBV7-2 and TRBJ2-2; D is perhaps TRBD2 (5 bases). This CDR3 contains 15 residues. Deletions cut 4 bases from V and 7 bases from J, with 16 bases between. Germline CDR1 and CDR2: SGHTA and FQGNSA. DNA for the CDR3: TGTGCCAGCAGCTCCAACAGAGGCGGAGGCGGGGAGCTGTTTTTT. Its translation is CASSSNRGGGGELFF.

The gene calls are TRBV9 and TRBJ2-3, with 7 bases matching TRBD2. Per germline, CDR1 SGDLS and CDR2 YYNGEE. CDR3 length: 19 residues. V trimming: 4 bases; J trimming: 3 bases; junction bases outside the gene matches: 20. CDR3 in DNA: TGTGCCAGCAGCATTCAAGTGGCGTGGGCGGGGGAAGGTACAGATACGCAGTATTTT. It codes for CASSIQVAWAGEGTDTQYF.

Notes on this clonotype: An end of the junction differs from the germline gene, which may be a read error. This chain connects TRBV5-1 to TRBJ2-5; 8 nucleotides match TRBD2. The CDR3 totals 14 residues. Germline values: CDR1 SGHRS, CDR2 YFSETQ. CDR3 in amino acids: CASSYPGGQGTQYF. CDR3 DNA sequence: TGCGCCAGCAGCTACCCGGGGGGGCAAGGGACCCAGTACTTC.

This clonotype has a count of ten or more. V is TRBV20-1 and J is TRBJ2-7; D might be TRBD1 (6 bases). This CDR3 spans 14 amino acids. V was cut by 5 bases and J by 6 bases, with 20 bases left in between. Germline V gene data show CDR1 as DFQATT and CDR2 as SNEGSKA (reference sequence). CDR3: CSAPQGTIRSEQYF. CDR3 sequence (DNA): TGCAGTGCTCCCCAAGGGACAATTCGAAGCGAGCAGTACTTC.

This clonotype was detected a few times. The chain uses TRBV3-1 and TRBJ1-1; D gene ambiguous. Germline CDR1 LGHDT, CDR2 YNNKEL (reference sequence). The CDR3 loop spans 14 amino acids. Trimming stripped 0 bases from V and 1 base from J, with 6 bases between. The CDR3 DNA follows: TGTGCCAGCAGCCAAGAACAGACGAACACTGAAGCTTTCTTT. Translation: CASSQEQTNTEAFF.

Ten or more counts support this clonotype. The V and J genes are TRBV5-1 and TRBJ2-2; D is ambiguous. The CDR3 covers 13 residues. CDR1 and CDR2 (germline): SGHRS, YFSETQ. Trimming left V 3 bases short and J 13 bases short, with 16 bases between. CDR3 loop: CASSWSRELGLFF. The DNA for the CDR3 is TGCGCCAGCAGCTGGAGCCGAGAGCTAGGGCTGTTTTTT.

This clonotype was counted between two and nine times. The chain links TRBV7-2 to TRBJ2-7; no firm D call. Germline loops: CDR1 SGHTA, CDR2 FQGNSA. The ends were cut back, 5 bases at V and 4 bases at J, with 6 bases in the middle. The CDR3 consists of 11 residues. The CDR3 loop reads CASSNLYEQYV. The CDR3 nucleotides are TGTGCCAGCAGCAACCTATACGAGCAGTACGTC.